This entry lists 28 T cell receptor beta chains sequenced from one sample in a study of vaccination and CD4 T cells after COVID-19. Treatment defined: roughly ten-day PBMC culture with coronavirus spike peptide pools or control peptides (ViraFEST assay). These receptors' antigens are unknown. Scientists ran DNA taken from cultured CD4+ T cells through the Oncomine TCR Beta short-read assay for sequencing. TCRdb used MiXCR to reprocess the PCR reads, holding one entry per CDR3 protein. The sample contains 15,000 to 20,000 distinct CDR3 sequences, 50% to 65% of which appear only once. The sequenced material came from CD4+ T cells from blood, cultured in vitro. The receptors were gathered from a human donor who had recovered from COVID-19.

This chain links TRBV20-1 with TRBJ2-7, with 8 bases that match TRBD2. Germline values: CDR1 DFQATT, CDR2 SNEGSKA (reference sequence). This CDR3 spans 13 amino acids. V shed 3 bases and J 3 bases; nucleotides not matched to a gene: 4. The CDR3 coding sequence is TGCAGTGCTAGCGGGGGGGTCCACTACGAGCAGTACTTC. Protein product: CSASGGVHYEQYF.

This clonotype was counted a few times. The V gene is TRBV7-9, the J gene TRBJ1-4, with D unresolved. Germline CDR1 is SEHNR and CDR2 is FQNEAQ (reference sequence). The CDR3 has 12 amino acids. V lost 1 base, J lost 8 bases, and 5 bases lay in between. CDR3 protein: CASSLEGEKLFF. The CDR3 DNA is TGTGCCAGCAGCTTAGAAGGGGAAAAACTGTTTTTT.

The CDR3 DNA is TGTGCCAGCAGTTTATATATTCGGCGGGGGATGTACAATGAGCAGTTCTTC. Translating gives CASSLYIRRGMYNEQFF. The chain combines TRBV27 with TRBJ2-1; 7 positions match TRBD2. CDR3 length equals 17 residues. Unmatched junction bases numbered 10, after V lost 1 base and J lost 4 bases. Germline CDR1 reads MNHEY; CDR2 reads SMNVEV (reference sequence).

This clonotype has more than one count but fewer than ten. J is TRBJ1-5 and V is TRBV6-1, with 8 bases lining up with TRBD1. Germline V gene lookup returns CDR1 MNHNS and CDR2 SASEGT. Trimming cost V 3 bases and J 5 bases; bases outside gene matches: 6. The CDR3 is made up of 15 amino acids. The CDR3 DNA is TGTGCCAGCAGTGAGCTGGACAGGGTCTATCAGCCCCAGCATTTT. This sequence encodes CASSELDRVYQPQHF.

This clonotype was seen only a few times. This sequence joins TRBV11-3 and TRBJ2-1, with TRBD2 matching 9 bases. Germline V CDR1 and CDR2: SGHNT, YENEEA. Losses at the gene ends were 10 bases for V and 2 bases for J; bases not matched to a gene: 6. The length of the CDR3 is 14 residues. CDR3 residues: CATRLAETYNEQFF. Written as DNA, the CDR3 is TGTGCCACCAGACTAGCGGAGACCTACAATGAGCAGTTCTTC.

J is TRBJ2-7 and V is TRBV20-1; 8 bases map to TRBD2. Trimming at V came to 5 bases and at J to 4 bases, leaving 7 bases not matched to a gene. Per germline, CDR1 DFQATT and CDR2 SNEGSKA (reference sequence). The CDR3 extends over 13 amino acids. This chain's CDR3 is CSARAGVWYEQYF. The CDR3 nucleotides are TGCAGTGCTCGAGCGGGGGTTTGGTACGAGCAGTACTTC.

V usage is TRBV4-3 and J usage is TRBJ2-1, with TRBD1 identical over 9 bases. Germline CDR1 and CDR2: LGHNA and YSLEER. V lost 2 bases, J lost 7 bases, and 12 bases stayed unmatched. There are 17 residues in the CDR3. The CDR3 bases are TGCGCCAGCAGCCAACACCCCCGGGACAGGGACGGGAATGAGCAGTTCTTC. This codes for CASSQHPRDRDGNEQFF.

V gene TRBV4-3 combines with J gene TRBJ1-1; D is unclear. Deletions cut 4 bases from V and 0 bases from J, with 12 bases between. The germline V gene has CDR1 LGHNA and CDR2 YSLEER. CDR3 length: 15 residues. CDR3 loop: CASSPMTGMNTEAFF. In nucleotides, the CDR3 is TGCGCCAGCAGCCCCATGACCGGGATGAACACTGAAGCTTTCTTT.

This clonotype was detected once. The chain couples TRBV20-1 to TRBJ2-1, with 10 bases aligning to TRBD2. Germline CDR1 reads DFQATT; CDR2 reads SNEGSKA (reference sequence). Losses at the gene ends were 0 bases for V and 4 bases for J; bases not matched to a gene: 6. The CDR3 spans 16 residues. CDR3: CSARDATSGEYNEQFF. The CDR3 nucleotides read TGCAGTGCTAGAGATGCCACTAGCGGGGAATACAATGAGCAGTTCTTC.

The V and J genes are TRBV20-1 and TRBJ1-2; the D is unclear. Germline V lookup: CDR1 DFQATT, CDR2 SNEGSKA (reference sequence). Trimming removed 2 bases at V and 4 bases at J, with 17 bases between. The CDR3 is 15 residues long. In nucleotides, the CDR3 is TGCAGTGCTAGATACGAGGGCCCCCCAGGCTATGGCTACACCTTC. It codes for CSARYEGPPGYGYTF.

V gene TRBV6-4 combines with J gene TRBJ1-5; weak D call: TRBD1 (5 bases). The ends were cut back, 5 bases at V and 6 bases at J, with 17 bases in the middle. This CDR3 has 15 residues. In germline, CDR1 is MRHNA, CDR2 SNTAGT. Written as DNA, the CDR3 is TGTGCCAGCAGTCCGGGAGGTGGGGCAGGTCAGCCCCAGCATTTT. Translated: CASSPGGGAGQPQHF.

The chain combines TRBV20-1 with TRBJ1-1, with unresolved D. The CDR3 extends over 13 amino acids. V was trimmed by 1 base and J by 4 bases, leaving 10 bases between them. Per germline, CDR1 DFQATT and CDR2 SNEGSKA (reference sequence). The DNA of the CDR3 is TGCAGTGCTAGAGCGGGTGCCTTCACTGAAGCTTTCTTT. This gives the protein CSARAGAFTEAFF.

This chain links TRBV2 with TRBJ2-2; the match to TRBD1 covers 9 bases. V lost 8 bases and J lost 7; bases outside the gene matches: 2. CDR3 length: 12 amino acids. The V gene's germline CDR1 is SNHLY and CDR2 FYNNEI. The chain's CDR3 is CASGTGFGELFF. DNA for the CDR3: TGTGCCAGCGGGACAGGGTTCGGGGAGCTGTTTTTT. Full variable domain (remainder filled in from reference TRBV2 and TRBJ2-2): EPEVTQTPSHQVTQMGQEVILRCVPISNHLYFYWYRQILGQKVEFLVSFYNNEISEKSEIFDDQFSVERPDGSNFTLKIRSTKLEDSAMYFCASGTGFGELFFGEGSRLTVL.

This sequence joins TRBV4-1 and TRBJ1-2; D might be TRBD1 (5 bases). Deletions cut 3 bases from V and 3 bases from J, with 14 bases between. The CDR3 loop spans 15 amino acids. Germline assignment: CDR1 MGHRA and CDR2 YSYEKL. CDR3 amino acids: CASSQTPTGDYGYTF. The CDR3 DNA sequence: TGCGCCAGCAGCCAGACCCCTACAGGAGACTATGGCTACACCTTC.

The chain employs TRBV6-1 and TRBJ2-7; D might be TRBD1 (6 bases). The germline V gene encodes CDR1 MNHNS and CDR2 SASEGT. The ends were cut back, 6 bases at V and 3 bases at J, with 15 bases in the middle. The CDR3 spans 14 residues. The CDR3 region has the DNA TGTGCCAGCAGCCCCACACAGGGAGTCTACGAGCAGTACTTC. This encodes CASSPTQGVYEQYF.

The CDR3 DNA reads TGTGCCAGCAGCTTAGGGACAGTCAGCACAGATACGCAGTATTTT. Its protein product is CASSLGTVSTDTQYF. This chain links TRBV7-6 with TRBJ2-3, with a weak D call TRBD1 (6 bases). This CDR3 comprises 15 residues. The V gene lost 1 base and the J gene lost 0 bases, with 8 bases spanning the gap. In germline, CDR1 is SGHVS, CDR2 FNYEAQ. The full variable domain, completed using reference TRBV7-6 and TRBJ2-3, is GAGVSQSPRYKVTKRGQDVALRCDPISGHVSLYWYRQALGQGPEFLTYFNYEAQQDKSGLPNDRFSAERPEGSISTLTIQRTEQRDSAMYRCASSLGTVSTDTQYFGPGTRLTVL.

This chain connects TRBV20-1 to TRBJ2-1, with a tentative D call TRBD2 (6 bases). This CDR3 comprises 14 residues. V was shortened by 5 bases and J by 4 bases, with 15 bases between the two germline ends. From germline, CDR1 is DFQATT and CDR2 SNEGSKA (reference sequence). DNA of the CDR3: TGCAGTGCTGGAGGGTTTGGGGAATACAATGAGCAGTTCTTC. This translates into CSAGGFGEYNEQFF.

The V gene is TRBV24-1, the J gene TRBJ2-3; TRBD2 agrees at 14 bases. Trimming cost V 3 bases and J 6 bases; bases outside gene matches: 7. The CDR3 sequence is 17 residues long. Germline CDR1 and CDR2: KGHDR and SFDVKD. Here the CDR3 DNA reads TGTGCCACCAGTGATCCGACTAGCGGGAGGGACGGGGATACGCAGTATTTT. Protein product: CATSDPTSGRDGDTQYF.

The chain carries TRBV20-1 and TRBJ2-1, with no clear D. V lost 3 bases and J lost 0, with 9 bases in between. CDR3 length equals 14 residues. Germline V gene lookup returns CDR1 DFQATT and CDR2 SNEGSKA (reference sequence). CDR3: CSASGGSSYNEQFF. The CDR3 bases are TGCAGTGCTAGTGGCGGAAGCTCCTACAATGAGCAGTTCTTC.

The CDR3 sequence is CSARGGGGTEAFF. For the CDR3, the DNA is TGCAGTGCTAGAGGGGGGGGCGGCACTGAAGCTTTCTTT. The chain carries TRBV20-1 and TRBJ1-1, with D tentatively TRBD1 (6 bases). Germline CDR1 reads DFQATT; CDR2 reads SNEGSKA (reference sequence). The CDR3 is 13 amino acids. The V gene lost 1 base and the J gene lost 4 bases, with 10 bases spanning the gap.

This clonotype turned up a few times. V usage is TRBV20-1 and J usage is TRBJ1-3; TRBD1 aligns across 7 bases. Per germline, CDR1 DFQATT and CDR2 SNEGSKA (reference sequence). The CDR3 spans 14 residues. V shed 5 bases, J shed 0 bases, and the junction held 4 bases outside the gene matches. The CDR3, as DNA: TGCAGTGCTTCCCGGGACAGCTCTGGAAACACCATATATTTT. The encoded protein is CSASRDSSGNTIYF.

The V call is TRBV20-1, the J call TRBJ2-7, with 8 bases aligning to TRBD2. Germline lookup yields CDR1 DFQATT and CDR2 SNEGSKA (reference sequence). CDR3 length: 14 amino acids. The junction had 11 bases not matched to a gene; V was cut back by 1 base and J by 9 bases. CDR3 loop: CSARGPAGESRQYF. In nucleotides, the CDR3 is TGCAGTGCTAGAGGTCCAGCGGGAGAGTCCCGGCAGTACTTC.

The chain couples TRBV20-1 to TRBJ1-2; 8 nucleotides line up with TRBD1. This CDR3 contains 13 residues. Germline assignment: CDR1 DFQATT and CDR2 SNEGSKA (reference sequence). After removal of 5 bases from V and 6 bases from J, the junction contained 8 bases not matched to a gene. The DNA for the CDR3 is TGCAGTGCTGGAAGGACAGGGACGGATGGCTACACCTTC. This codes for CSAGRTGTDGYTF.

The chain carries TRBV20-1 and TRBJ2-7; 7 bases map to TRBD1. Germline-derived CDR1 and CDR2 are DFQATT and SNEGSKA (reference sequence). The junction had 7 bases not matched to a gene; V was cut back by 5 bases and J by 3 bases. The CDR3 length is 13 residues. CDR3 protein: CSAFPGQHYEQYF. In DNA, the CDR3 is TGCAGTGCTTTTCCGGGACAGCACTACGAGCAGTACTTC.

This sequence joins TRBV21-1 and TRBJ2-5; the listed D gene, TRBD1, was not tested against the DNA. TRBV21-1 is a listed pseudogene. CDR3 length: 14 amino acids. CDR3 amino acids: CASSNLAGAETQYF. The DNA of the CDR3 is TGTGCCAGCAGCAATTTAGCTGGCGCAGAGACCCAGTACTTC.

The table lists this clonotype with a few counts. The rearrangement joins TRBV20-1 to TRBJ1-1, with D hard to call. The CDR3 loop spans 14 amino acids. Germline-derived CDR1 and CDR2 are DFQATT and SNEGSKA (reference sequence). V was pared by 2 bases and J by 1 base, with 11 bases between. This CDR3 is CSARRAPANTEAFF. The CDR3 DNA reads as TGCAGTGCTAGAAGGGCCCCTGCGAACACTGAAGCTTTCTTT.

This clonotype was seen more than once but under ten times. The V gene is TRBV20-1, the J gene TRBJ1-1; D perhaps matches TRBD1 (5 bases). Germline V gene data show CDR1 as DFQATT and CDR2 as SNEGSKA (reference sequence). Trimming took 3 bases from V and 6 from J, leaving 11 bases between them. The CDR3 extends over 12 amino acids. The CDR3 nucleotides read TGCAGTGCTAGTCCTCAGGGTCCTGAAGCTTTCTTT. This encodes CSASPQGPEAFF.

There are a few counts of this clonotype. The rearrangement joins TRBV6-5 to TRBJ1-2, with D maybe TRBD1 (6 bases). Germline V gene lookup returns CDR1 MNHEY and CDR2 SVGAGI. CDR3 length: 16 amino acids. Trimming removed 1 base at V and 5 bases at J, with 17 bases between. This CDR3 is CASSYYWGLRTYGYTF. CDR3 bases: TGTGCCAGCAGTTACTATTGGGGGCTCCGTACTTATGGCTACACCTTC.